The rows below give T cell receptor beta chains drawn from one sample of a study of blood T cell repertoires in COVID-19. Profiling relied on immunoSEQ multiplex PCR, and the TCRdb table lists in-frame clones only, not all of them. There are some 42,000 clones in the sample; around four fifths occur only once, and 5.4% lies in the top ten. The sample was peripheral blood. These receptors all come from a man in his fifties with active COVID-19. CDR3s include the opening cysteine and the closing phenylalanine or tryptophan. D genes are given only for firm matches. Size tells how often a clone was seen (once, few, many) or the class of an expanded clone, and some rows leave it out.

J	V	size	D	CDR3	DNA
TRBJ1-4	TRBV2	.	TRBD1	CASSDGTGVEKLFF	TGTGCCAGCAGTGACGGGACAGGGGTGGAAAAACTGTTTTTT
TRBJ1-3	TRBV7-6	few	.	CASSGTPSGNTIYF	TGTGCCAGCAGCGGGACACCCTCTGGAAACACCATATATTTT
TRBJ2-4	TRBV23-1	.	TRBD1	CANKYRDREKAENIQYF	TGCGCCAACAAATACCGGGACAGGGAAAAAGCGGAAAACATTCAGTACTTC
TRBJ1-6	TRBV7-2	.	.	CASSPRNPRGSPLHF	TGTGCCAGCAGCCCCCGCAACCCTCGGGGTTCACCCCTCCACTTT
TRBJ2-5	TRBV28	.	.	CASRPGLRETQYF	TGTGCCAGCAGGCCAGGGTTGCGCGAGACCCAGTACTTC
TRBJ2-7	TRBV6-5	.	TRBD1	CASRTGQGFYEQYF	TGTGCCAGCAGGACGGGACAGGGATTCTACGAGCAGTACTTC
TRBJ2-2	TRBV7-2	.	.	CASSLVERGELFF	TGTGCCAGCAGCTTGGTGGAGAGGGGGGAGCTGTTTTTT
TRBJ1-5	TRBV24-1	few	TRBD1	CATSVGGRGSNQPQHF	TGTGCCACCAGTGTAGGGGGCAGGGGAAGCAATCAGCCCCAGCATTTT
TRBJ1-5	TRBV18	.	.	CASSPGQGNGQPQHF	TGTGCCAGCTCACCTGGGCAGGGAAACGGTCAGCCCCAGCATTTT
TRBJ2-7	TRBV5-6	.	.	CASSFEQYEQYF	TGTGCCAGCAGCTTTGAGCAATACGAGCAGTACTTC
TRBJ1-4	TRBV30	.	.	CAWSVGGTTNEKLFF	TGTGCCTGGAGTGTAGGGGGAACAACTAATGAAAAACTGTTTTTT
TRBJ2-1	TRBV15	.	.	CATSREQGEQFF	TGTGCCACCAGCAGAGAACAGGGAGAGCAGTTCTTC
TRBJ2-1	TRBV6-1	few	TRBD2	CASSEASGGAFEQFF	TGTGCCAGCAGTGAAGCTAGCGGGGGGGCTTTTGAGCAGTTCTTC
TRBJ1-2	TRBV14	.	.	CASSQGKGQSDYGYTF	TGTGCCAGCAGCCAAGGCAAGGGGCAATCAGACTATGGCTACACCTTC
TRBJ1-3	TRBV15	.	.	CATSRDRTDGNTIYF	TGTGCCACCAGCAGAGATCGGACAGACGGAAACACCATATATTTT
TRBJ2-1	TRBV4-3	.	.	CASSQDWTSAEQFF	TGCGCCAGCAGCCAAGATTGGACTTCGGCTGAGCAGTTCTTC
TRBJ2-1	TRBV7-9	.	TRBD1	CASSLGTGGNEQFF	TGTGCCAGCAGCTTGGGGACAGGGGGGAATGAGCAGTTCTTC
TRBJ2-5	TRBV6-5	.	TRBD1	CASRRRDRAETQYF	TGTGCCAGCAGACGACGGGACAGGGCAGAGACCCAGTACTTC
TRBJ1-1	TRBV7-9	few	.	CASSLQDSSEAFF	TGTGCCAGCAGCCTCCAGGACAGTTCTGAAGCTTTCTTT
TRBJ2-5	TRBV24-1	.	.	CATSRGGETQYF	TGTGCCACCTCTAGGGGCGGAGAGACCCAGTACTTC
TRBJ2-1	TRBV11-3	once	TRBD2	CASSSRLAGGFEQFF	TGTGCCAGCAGCTCCCGACTAGCGGGAGGTTTTGAGCAGTTCTTC
TRBJ1-2	TRBV24-1	.	.	CATSDPNTGNYGYTF	TGTGCCACCAGTGATCCCAATACAGGAAACTATGGCTACACCTTC
TRBJ1-1	TRBV15	.	TRBD1	CATSLTLTGARTEAFF	TGTGCCACCAGTCTTACCTTGACAGGGGCAAGGACTGAAGCTTTCTTT
TRBJ1-1	TRBV7-9	once	.	CASIDSGMNTEAFF	TGTGCCAGCATTGATTCGGGAATGAACACTGAAGCTTTCTTT
TRBJ2-3	TRBV2	.	.	CASSRDIVADTQYF	TGTGCCAGCAGTAGAGACATAGTAGCAGATACGCAGTATTTT
TRBJ2-1	TRBV10-3	.	TRBD2	CAISEGTSEYNEQFF	TGTGCCATCAGTGAGGGGACTAGCGAATACAATGAGCAGTTCTTC
TRBJ2-3	TRBV4-2	.	TRBD2	CASSQTSGGAEGYTQYF	TGTGCCAGCAGCCAAACTAGCGGGGGGGCCGAGGGATATACGCAGTATTTT
TRBJ2-1	TRBV7-9	few	.	CASSFLLAHNEQFF	TGTGCCAGCAGCTTTCTCCTAGCACACAATGAGCAGTTCTTC
TRBJ2-3	TRBV6-4	.	TRBD1	CASSGTGGTDTQYF	TGTGCCAGCAGTGGGACAGGGGGCACAGATACGCAGTATTTT
TRBJ2-1	TRBV2	few	.	CASSYGLPSYNEQFF	TGTGCCAGCAGCTACGGACTGCCCTCCTACAATGAGCAGTTCTTC
TRBJ2-1	TRBV9	.	.	CASSVSGVQNNEQFF	TGTGCCAGCAGCGTTTCCGGGGTGCAGAACAATGAGCAGTTCTTC
TRBJ1-1	TRBV6-4	.	.	CASRREENTEAFF	TGTGCCAGCAGGAGGGAGGAGAACACTGAAGCTTTCTTT
TRBJ2-1	TRBV10-3	.	TRBD2	CAISEAGNNEQFF	TGTGCCATCAGTGAAGCGGGAAACAATGAGCAGTTCTTC
TRBJ2-3	TRBV28	.	TRBD2	CASRTGTSHTQYF	TGTGCCAGCAGGACCGGGACTAGCCATACGCAGTATTTT
TRBJ2-1	TRBV6-5	few	.	CASSSGQDSGNEQFF	TGTGCCAGCAGTTCCGGACAGGATAGCGGCAATGAGCAGTTCTTC
TRBJ2-1	TRBV29-1	.	TRBD2	CSVEGLAGPYNEQFF	TGCAGCGTTGAAGGACTAGCGGGACCATACAATGAGCAGTTCTTC
TRBJ2-7	TRBV5-1	.	.	CASSSSRRDKSYEQYF	TGCGCCAGCAGCTCCAGCCGACGGGACAAATCTTACGAGCAGTACTTC
TRBJ2-1	TRBV4-2	.	TRBD2	CASSPRGVGGPANEQFF	TGTGCCAGCAGCCCGAGAGGCGTGGGAGGGCCCGCGAATGAGCAGTTCTTC
TRBJ2-7	TRBV24-1	.	.	CATSDWESYEQYF	TGTGCCACCAGTGATTGGGAGAGCTACGAGCAGTACTTC
TRBJ2-3	TRBV2	.	TRBD2	CASSELVAGGHTDTQYF	TGTGCCAGCAGTGAACTAGTAGCGGGAGGGCACACAGATACGCAGTATTTT
TRBJ2-5	TRBV9	.	TRBD1	CASSEGQTGRPKETQYF	TGTGCCAGCAGCGAGGGCCAGACAGGGCGCCCAAAAGAGACCCAGTACTTC
TRBJ2-7	TRBV9	.	TRBD1	CASSVGLGTGAYEQYF	TGTGCCAGCAGCGTCGGGTTGGGGACAGGGGCCTACGAGCAGTACTTC
TRBJ2-7	TRBV29-1	.	TRBD1	CSVVGFRQGVSYEQYF	TGCAGCGTTGTGGGGTTTAGACAGGGGGTAAGCTACGAGCAGTACTTC
TRBJ1-2	TRBV6-2/TRBV6-3	.	.	CASSSMEGDIRSYTF	TGTGCCAGCAGTTCTATGGAAGGGGATATCCGTAGCTACACCTTC
TRBJ2-7	TRBV2	.	TRBD1	CASIADRAKTYEQYF	TGTGCCAGCATAGCCGACAGGGCAAAAACCTACGAGCAGTACTTC
TRBJ2-1	TRBV28	.	TRBD2	CASSSTSGGSSYNEQFF	TGTGCCAGCAGTTCGACTAGCGGGGGGAGCTCCTACAATGAGCAGTTCTTC
TRBJ2-7	TRBV6-6	once	.	CASSYAGKHSYEQYF	TGTGCCAGCAGTTACGCGGGTAAACACTCCTACGAGCAGTACTTC
TRBJ1-2	TRBV7-2	.	TRBD1	CASSLRSGGSGYGYTF	TGTGCCAGCAGCCTCCGCTCAGGGGGCAGCGGCTATGGCTACACCTTC
TRBJ2-7	TRBV7-9	.	TRBD1	CASSLARDRGPRPSYEQYF	TGTGCCAGCAGCTTAGCCCGGGACAGGGGGCCCCGACCCTCCTACGAGCAGTACTTC